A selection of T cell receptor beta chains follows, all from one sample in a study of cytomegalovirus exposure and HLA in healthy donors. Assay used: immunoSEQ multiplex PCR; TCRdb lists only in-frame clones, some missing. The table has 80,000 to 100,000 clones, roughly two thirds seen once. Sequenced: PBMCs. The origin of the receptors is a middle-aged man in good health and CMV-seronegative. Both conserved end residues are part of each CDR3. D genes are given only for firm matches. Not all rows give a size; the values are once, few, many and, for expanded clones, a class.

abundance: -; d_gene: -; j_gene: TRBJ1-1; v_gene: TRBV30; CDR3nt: TGTGCCTGGAGTGTACGGGGGGGAGGTGCTTTCTTT; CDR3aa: CAWSVRGGGAFF
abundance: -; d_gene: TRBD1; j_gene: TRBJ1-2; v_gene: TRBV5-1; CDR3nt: TGCGCCAGCAGCTTGGCGGCGGGACAGGGGTCTGGCTACACCTTC; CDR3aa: CASSLAAGQGSGYTF
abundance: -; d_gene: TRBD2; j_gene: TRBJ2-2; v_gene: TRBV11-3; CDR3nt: TGTGCCAGCAGCGCCCTCGGGGGGGTTAACACCGGGGAGCTGTTTTTT; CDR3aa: CASSALGGVNTGELFF
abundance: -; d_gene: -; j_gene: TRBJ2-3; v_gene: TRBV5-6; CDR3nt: TGTGCCAGCAGCCCAATCGGGGTACTTAGCACAGATACGCAGTATTTT; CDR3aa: CASSPIGVLSTDTQYF
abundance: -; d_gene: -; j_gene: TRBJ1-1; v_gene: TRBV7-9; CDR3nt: TGTGCCAGCAGCGACGACAGATGGGGACAAACTGAAGCTTTCTTT; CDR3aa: CASSDDRWGQTEAFF
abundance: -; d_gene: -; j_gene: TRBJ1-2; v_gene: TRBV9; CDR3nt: TGTGCCAGCACTAGGACCGGGGGAGGGTTGGATGGCTACACCTTC; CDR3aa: CASTRTGGGLDGYTF
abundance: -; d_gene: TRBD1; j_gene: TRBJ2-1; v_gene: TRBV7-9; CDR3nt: TGTGCCAGCAGACCCTCGGACAGGGGATACAATGAGCAGTTCTTC; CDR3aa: CASRPSDRGYNEQFF
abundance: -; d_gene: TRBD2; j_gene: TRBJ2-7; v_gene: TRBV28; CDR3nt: TGTGCCAGCAGTTTACAAGCGGGGGGTTTATACGAGCAGTACTTC; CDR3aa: CASSLQAGGLYEQYF
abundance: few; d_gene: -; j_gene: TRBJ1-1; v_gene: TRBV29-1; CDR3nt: TGCAGCGCCTACAGGGACCTGAACACTGAAGCTTTCTTT; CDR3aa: CSAYRDLNTEAFF
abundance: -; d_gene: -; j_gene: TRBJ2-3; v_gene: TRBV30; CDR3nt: TGTGCCTGGAGTGTACCCGGGAGCACAGATACGCAGTATTTT; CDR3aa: CAWSVPGSTDTQYF
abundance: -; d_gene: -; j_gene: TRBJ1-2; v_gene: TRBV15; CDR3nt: TGTGCCACCAGCAGGGAGACAGTCCCGTCTAACTATGGCTACACCTTC; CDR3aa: CATSRETVPSNYGYTF
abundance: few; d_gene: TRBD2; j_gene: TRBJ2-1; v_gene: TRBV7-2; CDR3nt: TGTGCCAGCAGCACTAGCGGGGGGCGGCTCAATGAGCAGTTCTTC; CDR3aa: CASSTSGGRLNEQFF
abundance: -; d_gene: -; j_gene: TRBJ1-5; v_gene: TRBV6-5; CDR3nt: TGTGCCAGCAGTTACGAACAGGGAAGTCAGCCCCAGCATTTT; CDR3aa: CASSYEQGSQPQHF
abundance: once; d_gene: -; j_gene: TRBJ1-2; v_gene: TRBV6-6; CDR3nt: TGTGCCAGCCAGTTATCCGCCTATGGCTACACCTTC; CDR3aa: CASQLSAYGYTF
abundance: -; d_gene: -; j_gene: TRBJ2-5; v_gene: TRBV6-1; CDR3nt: TGTGCCAGCAGTGCAACGAGATCTGTTAAGACCCAGTACTTC; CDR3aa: CASSATRSVKTQYF
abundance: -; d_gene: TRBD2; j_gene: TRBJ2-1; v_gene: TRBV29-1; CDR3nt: TGCAGCGTTGAAGAGTTCGCAGCGGGAGGCTCCCATGAGCAGTTCTTC; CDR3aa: CSVEEFAAGGSHEQFF
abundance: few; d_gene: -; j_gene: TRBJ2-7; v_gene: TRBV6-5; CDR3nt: TGTGCCAGCAGTTACCGGGACAACTACGAGCAGTACTTC; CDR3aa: CASSYRDNYEQYF
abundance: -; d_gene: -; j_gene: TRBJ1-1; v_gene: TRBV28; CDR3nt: TGTGCGGCGGCGGGGGCGAACACTGAAGCTTTCTTT; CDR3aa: CAAAGANTEAFF
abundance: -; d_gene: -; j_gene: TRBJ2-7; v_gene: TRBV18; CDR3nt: TGTGCCAGCTCACGAGACAGTGCCTACGAGCAGTACTTC; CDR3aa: CASSRDSAYEQYF
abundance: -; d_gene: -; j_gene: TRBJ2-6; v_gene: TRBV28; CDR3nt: TGTGCCAGCACCTCCGGAGGGTCTGGGGCCAACGTCCTGACTTTC; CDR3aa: CASTSGGSGANVLTF